This passage covers 14 T cell receptor beta chains from one sample sequenced in a study of CD8 T cells in ankylosing spondylitis. TCRdb reanalysed the 5' RACE reads using MiXCR and keeps one entry per CDR3 protein. This table holds about 39,000 distinct CDR3 sequences, 4% found once. Sequencing was performed on blood, either unsorted or a sorted T cell fraction (not recorded which). The receptors were sampled from a female donor with ankylosing spondylitis or in good health (not recorded which).

This clonotype occurred a few times. The chain is built from TRBV9 and TRBJ1-1, with TRBD1 as a possible D gene (5 bases). This CDR3 has 19 residues. The germline V gene encodes CDR1 SGDLS and CDR2 YYNGEE. The germline V and J ends were trimmed by 0 bases and 1 base, with 22 bases remaining between them. The DNA for the CDR3 is TGTGCCAGCAGCGTAGGATCGGGGGGTGGAACAGACAAGAACACTGAAGCTTTCTTT. Residues: CASSVGSGGGTDKNTEAFF.

There are many counts of this clonotype. The rearrangement joins TRBV9 to TRBJ1-1; D is unresolved. Between the trimmed V and J ends, which lost 0 bases and 5 bases, there was a span of 14 bases. Germline V gene sequence: CDR1 SGDLS, CDR2 YYNGEE. The CDR3 runs to 15 residues. The CDR3 reads CASSVDGLVRTEAFF. The CDR3 bases are TGTGCCAGCAGCGTAGACGGATTGGTGAGGACTGAAGCTTTCTTT.

This clonotype occurred a few times. J is TRBJ1-2 and V is TRBV9; no reliable D call. CDR1 and CDR2 (germline): SGDLS, YYNGEE. This CDR3 has 16 residues. V lost 2 bases, J lost 0 bases, and 14 bases lay in between. CDR3 bases: TGTGCCAGCAGCGTTGGAAGGAGGGATACTAACTATGGCTACACCTTC. This sequence encodes CASSVGRRDTNYGYTF.

This clonotype was found many times. This chain connects TRBV9 to TRBJ2-3; D is possibly TRBD2 (6 bases). V lost 3 bases and J 2 bases, leaving 10 bases between the germline ends. The germline V gene encodes CDR1 SGDLS and CDR2 YYNGEE. The CDR3 is made up of 14 amino acids. CDR3 protein: CASSERDSTDTQYF. The CDR3 nucleotides are TGTGCCAGCAGCGAACGGGACTCCACAGATACGCAGTATTTT.

This clonotype is a singleton in its sample. The chain has TRBV9 and TRBJ2-3, with TRBD2 identical over 10 bases. Germline trimming cut 1 base from V and 4 bases from J; bases unmatched to any gene: 9. This CDR3 contains 17 residues. CDR1 is SGDLS, CDR2 YYNGEE, per germline. DNA for the CDR3: TGTGCCAGCAGCGTATTGGGGACTAGCGTCAGTCCAGATACGCAGTATTTT. Translation: CASSVLGTSVSPDTQYF.

The chain combines TRBV9 with TRBJ1-2, with unresolved D. Germline V gene sequence: CDR1 SGDLS, CDR2 YYNGEE. The CDR3 spans 15 residues. V shed 0 bases and J shed 4 bases, with 13 bases lying between them. CDR3 protein: CASSVGATTIYGYTF. CDR3 DNA: TGTGCCAGCAGCGTAGGGGCTACGACTATCTATGGCTACACCTTC.

This clonotype was found many times. V usage is TRBV9 and J usage is TRBJ1-2; a possible D gene is TRBD1 (6 bases). Germline CDR1 and CDR2: SGDLS and YYNGEE. The CDR3 is 12 residues long. Trimming left V 5 bases short and J 1 base short, with 6 bases between. The CDR3 DNA follows: TGTGCCAGCAGGGACAGTAACTATGGCTACACCTTC. It encodes CASRDSNYGYTF.

Worth noting for this clonotype: The junction does not match germline at one end; this may be a read error. The CDR3 nucleotides are TGTGACAGCAGCGAGACAGGGACCACTGAAGCTGTCTTT. It yields the protein CDSSETGTTEAVF. The V and J genes are TRBV9 and TRBJ1-1; 7 positions match TRBD1. Looked up from germline, CDR1 is SGDLS and CDR2 is YYNGEE. This CDR3 spans 13 amino acids.

This clonotype was counted only a few times. The rearrangement links TRBV9 to TRBJ2-1; D is perhaps TRBD2 (6 bases). The CDR3 is 19 residues long. Trimming stripped 0 bases from V and 0 bases from J, with 19 bases between. The germline V gene encodes CDR1 SGDLS and CDR2 YYNGEE. The DNA of the CDR3 is TGTGCCAGCAGCGTAGACGGGGGAACGGGGTCGACCTCCTACAATGAGCAGTTCTTC. It is translated as CASSVDGGTGSTSYNEQFF. The entire variable domain, with the rest obtained from reference TRBV9 and TRBJ2-1, is as follows: DSGVTQTPKHLITATGQRVTLRCSPRSGDLSVYWYQQSLDQGLQFLIQYYNGEERAKGNILERFSAQQFPDLHSELNLSSLELGDSALYFCASSVDGGTGSTSYNEQFFGPGTRLTVL.

The sample holds many counts of this clonotype. The CDR3 nucleotides read TGTGCCAGCAGGGGACAGGGGAACACCGGGGAGCTGTTTTTT. Residues: CASRGQGNTGELFF. The V gene is TRBV9, the J gene TRBJ2-2; 9 bases are shared with TRBD1. Germline V CDR1 and CDR2: SGDLS, YYNGEE. After removal of 5 bases from V and 1 base from J, the junction contained 0 bases not matched to a gene. The CDR3 is made up of 14 amino acids.

This clonotype has at least ten counts. The CDR3: CASSPEGITWDEQYF. The CDR3 DNA reads as TGTGCCAGCAGCCCCGAGGGTATCACATGGGACGAGCAGTACTTC. This rearrangement joins TRBV9 to TRBJ2-7, with D tentatively TRBD2 (5 bases). Germline V gives CDR1 SGDLS, CDR2 YYNGEE. The V end was cut by 4 bases, the J end by 5 bases, with 19 bases between. The CDR3 is 15 amino acids.

This clonotype was seen repeatedly, ten times or more. The CDR3 DNA reads TGTGCCAGCAGCCCCAGGGTCGGGGGGCTCTCCTACGAGCAGTACTTC. Amino acids: CASSPRVGGLSYEQYF. The V call is TRBV9, the J call TRBJ2-7, with D perhaps matching TRBD2 (7 bases). The CDR3 consists of 16 residues. The germline V gene encodes CDR1 SGDLS and CDR2 YYNGEE. Deletions cut 4 bases from V and 0 bases from J, with 17 bases between.

This clonotype occurred many times. The chain couples TRBV9 to TRBJ2-7, with 7 bases fitting TRBD1. Germline CDR1 reads SGDLS; CDR2 reads YYNGEE. J lost 3 bases, V lost 4 bases, and 7 bases had no gene match. The CDR3 runs to 14 residues. CDR3 nucleotides: TGTGCCAGCAGCCCCGAGGGGGCAAGCTACGAGCAGTACTTC. Its translation: CASSPEGASYEQYF.

This clonotype was seen at least ten times. The chain combines TRBV9 with TRBJ1-2; TRBD1 matches 7 bases. Germline-derived CDR1 and CDR2 are SGDLS and YYNGEE. With 3 bases clipped from V and 3 bases from J, the junction kept 8 bases outside the gene matches. The CDR3 is 15 residues long. Here the CDR3 DNA reads TGTGCCAGCAGCGGCAACAGGGGAGTGGACTATGGCTACACCTTC. Translation gives CASSGNRGVDYGYTF.